Included here is one T cell receptor (beta chain) sequence, with context. Its specific antigen is unknown. No quality values exist for individual bases; no much larger clone is one base distant. The CDR3 regions of human TCRbeta chains were analyzed by immunosequencing. Processing in the source paper ran as follows. Repertoire TCRs were matched against a reference library of SARS-CoV-2-specific TCRs generated with the MIRA antigen-specificity platform. Breadth was defined as the fraction of unique TCRs that were SARS-CoV-2-associated. Depth was defined as the fraction of total T cells that were SARS-CoV-2-associated. Using the MIRA data, each spike-specific TCR was assigned both to the spike region to which the TCR was reactive and to a CD4 or CD8 class. Log10-transformed breadth and depth values were compared by one-way ANOVA with Sidak's multiple comparisons tests. TCRdb stores this immuneACCESS table with in-frame sequences only. Part of the clones is absent; in the studies checked, under half of the shortfall reflects unresolved V genes, and no reason is known for the rest. V and J calls and clone size are given by that table; D and trimming were obtained from the DNA. This sample comprises 90,000 to 150,000 clones, 85% to 90% of them detected only once. 8.4% of the sample comes from the top ten.

This specimen comes from a study of T cell responses to AZD1222 COVID-19 vaccine (dated by TCRdb to the early 2020s). Describing the broader study: AZD1222 recipients with second doses at about 4 weeks or about 12 weeks were pooled, because spike-specific TCR depth and breadth did not differ between schedules. A total of just over 230 trial participants underwent TCR sequencing, of whom some 210 received two doses of AZD1222 and some 25 received two doses of the MenACWY control vaccine. Trial participants were enrolled by age into 18-55, 56-69 and 70-plus year subgroups, with approximately 150, 28 and 58 TCR-sequenced participants respectively. Overall study outcomes, separate from this receptor: In the small 56-69-year group, the increase in depth fell short of significance, most likely because of low power. Reportedly, almost half of the unique spike-specific TCRs recognized epitopes lying outside the regions that are mutated in the B.1.351 and B.1.1.7 variants. No day 14 peak-response samples were available, so repertoires were characterized only after the peak T cell response. Participants were mostly white British, with more females than males. The authors suggested clonal diversity may have been underestimated. CD4 TCRs associated with the vaccine covered the entire spike protein, and the dominant responses were in regions 160-218 and 743-854. Conclusions about previously exposed vaccinees are limited because only six or seven AZD1222 recipients were SARS-CoV-2 seropositive at baseline. After two AZD1222 doses, both the breadth and the depth of spike-specific TCRs were significantly higher than at day 0 and than in MenACWY recipients.

Trimming removed 7 bases from V and 4 bases from J, leaving 22 bases between the germline ends. Based on the germline V gene (reference sequence), the CDR1 and CDR2 sequences are SEHNR and FQNEAQ. The CDR3 has 17 amino acids, counting the end cysteine and phenylalanine. Of all the DNA, just the CDR3 is kept, 51 bases in frame from base 1. What the time point label conveys for this sample: baseline before first vaccination. Vaccinee samples were obtained from the UK trials COV001 and COV002, which included a single-blind randomized controlled phase 2/3 trial of AZD1222 (ChAdOx1 nCoV-19) in healthy adults. For TCRbeta chain sequencing, PBMC samples from trial participants were taken at day 0 and at day 28 after the second dose.

Here the sequenced sample was peripheral blood, taken on day 0 of AZD1222 vaccination. This TCR came from an adult in good health. The chain is encoded by TRBV7-9 joined to TRBJ2-2; TRBD1 is a possible D gene, resting on 6 matching bases. The CDR3 region: CASIGNDGLGATGELFF. The bases are TGTGCCAGCATCGGTAATGACGGCCTGGGGGCCACCGGGGAGCTGTTTTTT.